The 6 T cell receptor beta chains listed next were all sequenced from one sample in a study of blood T cell repertoires in COVID-19. Here immunoSEQ multiplex PCR was the method, and the copy in TCRdb shows in-frame clones only, minus some. The profile shows approximately 170,000 clones, approximately 90% of them singletons. Input material: peripheral blood. The receptors stem from a man aged 55 to 70 with acute or convalescent COVID-19.

The chain uses TRBV5-1 and TRBJ2-5; D might be TRBD1 (5 bases). CDR3 length equals 14 residues. The germline V gene encodes CDR1 SGHRS and CDR2 YFSETQ. The V end was cut by 2 bases, the J end by 5 bases, with 13 bases between. This CDR3 reads CASSFSDTSETQYF. CDR3 nucleotide sequence: TGCGCCAGCAGCTTCTCGGACACGTCCGAGACCCAGTACTTC.

This clone was picked up one time. This chain links TRBV19 with TRBJ1-1, with D possibly being TRBD1 (5 bases). Looked up from germline, CDR1 is LNHDA and CDR2 is SQIVND (reference sequence). Deletions cut 1 base from V and 5 bases from J, with 11 bases between. The CDR3 spans 14 residues. DNA for the CDR3: TGTGCCAGTAGTATAGTGGGGGGAGTGACTGAAGCTTTCTTT. This translates into CASSIVGGVTEAFF.

The rearrangement links TRBV21-1 to TRBJ2-6; no DNA check was done on the table's D call, TRBD2. TRBV21-1 counts as a pseudogene. This CDR3 region has 22 residues. CDR3 sequence reads: CASSKVDSGGALDEAGANVLTF. The CDR3 nucleotides are TGTGCCAGCAGCAAAGTCGATAGCGGGGGGGCCTTAGATGAAGCTGGGGCCAACGTCCTGACTTTC.

The chain employs TRBV11-2 and TRBJ1-1; TRBD1 might be the D (6 bases). The CDR3 is 13 residues long. The V gene lost 4 bases and the J gene lost 3 bases, with 9 bases spanning the gap. Germline V gives CDR1 SGHAT, CDR2 FQNNGV. The CDR3 spells CASSSGTYTEAFF. CDR3 bases: TGTGCCAGCAGCTCCGGGACATACACTGAAGCTTTCTTT.

The genes are TRBV18 and TRBJ2-7, with 9 bases aligning to TRBD1. Germline values: CDR1 KGHSH, CDR2 LQKENI. Trimming at V came to 5 bases and at J to 6 bases, leaving 11 bases not matched to a gene. The CDR3 consists of 15 residues. For the CDR3, the DNA is TGTGCCAGCTCAGTCCTGCCGGGACAGGGTGTCGAGCAGTACGTC. As protein: CASSVLPGQGVEQYV.

The rearrangement links TRBV11-3 to TRBJ1-1; D may be TRBD1 (6 bases). Germline CDR1 is SGHNT and CDR2 is YENEEA. The ends were cut back, 5 bases at V and 6 bases at J, with 16 bases in the middle. The length of the CDR3 is 14 residues. The CDR3 reads CASSPRLTGSEAFF. The CDR3 DNA reads TGTGCCAGCAGCCCCCGTTTGACAGGATCTGAAGCTTTCTTT.